Presented here are 9 T cell receptor beta chains from one specimen sequenced in a study of cytomegalovirus exposure and HLA in healthy donors. 60 Vbeta and 13 Jbeta primers were used in PCR. Some clones are missing from TCRdb's copy, which holds only in-frame ones; the method was immunoSEQ multiplex PCR. The table lists some 150,000 clones, approximately 90% of them singletons, with around 5.5% in the top ten. Sequencing was carried out using PBMCs. Every receptor here comes from a woman aged 25 to 39 in good health and CMV-seronegative.

The chain combines TRBV4-3 with TRBJ2-1; TRBD2 aligns across 9 bases. This CDR3 has 13 amino acids. V shed 3 bases, J shed 12 bases, and the junction held 6 bases outside the gene matches. Germline V CDR1 and CDR2: LGHNA, YSLEER. The CDR3 sequence: CASSHPAGGRQFF. In DNA form, the CDR3 reads TGCGCCAGCAGCCACCCAGCGGGGGGACGGCAGTTCTTC.

This chain connects TRBV5-4 to TRBJ2-3; no clear D. The length of the CDR3 is 14 residues. Germline-derived CDR1 and CDR2 are SGHNT and YYREEE (reference sequence). Trimming took off 5 bases at V and 4 bases at J, with 14 bases between the two ends. Here the CDR3 DNA reads TGTGCCAGCAGACCGGCAGACAAAGCAGATACGCAGTATTTT. Translated: CASRPADKADTQYF.

The CDR3 is CASSESTEPYYGYTF. The CDR3 DNA reads as TGTGCCAGCAGTGAATCGACAGAACCATACTATGGCTACACCTTC. The genes are TRBV25-1 and TRBJ1-2, with TRBD1 as a possible D gene (5 bases). Germline V lookup: CDR1 MGHDK, CDR2 SYGVNS. This CDR3 comprises 15 residues. V was clipped by 1 base and J by 3 bases, with 12 bases between them.

This sequence joins TRBV5-1 and TRBJ2-2; D not certain. CDR3 length: 15 amino acids. Trimming stripped 4 bases from V and 6 bases from J, with 16 bases between. Germline V gene lookup returns CDR1 SGHRS and CDR2 YFSETQ. Here the CDR3 reads CASSPLGGEAGELFF. The DNA of the CDR3 is TGCGCCAGCAGCCCCCTAGGTGGAGAAGCCGGGGAGCTGTTTTTT.

The V gene is TRBV5-1, the J gene TRBJ2-7; perhaps TRBD1 as D (6 bases). The CDR3 spans 14 residues. Germline CDR1 reads SGHRS; CDR2 reads YFSETQ. V gave up 2 bases and J gave up 4 bases, with 13 bases separating them. This chain's CDR3 is CASSFQGTEYEQYF. For the CDR3, the DNA is TGCGCCAGCAGCTTCCAGGGGACGGAGTACGAGCAGTACTTC.

CDR3 in DNA: TGTGCCAGCAGTGAACGGGAGGGGGCATTGGGCGGCTACACCTTC. Residues: CASSEREGALGGYTF. The chain is built from TRBV25-1 and TRBJ1-2; 7 bases are shared with TRBD1. The CDR3 runs 15 residues. Per the germline V gene, CDR1 is MGHDK and CDR2 is SYGVNS. Losses at the gene ends were 2 bases for V and 8 bases for J; bases not matched to a gene: 11.

The V and J genes are TRBV7-9 and TRBJ2-5; TRBD1 matches at 11 bases. CDR1 SEHNR and CDR2 FQNEAQ come from the germline V gene (reference sequence). V gave up 4 bases and J gave up 5 bases; unmatched junction bases: 6. The CDR3 length is 15 residues. Here the CDR3 DNA reads TGTGCCAGCAGCTCCGGACAGGGGGCTCGGGAGACCCAGTACTTC. This codes for CASSSGQGARETQYF.

The chain combines TRBV5-4 with TRBJ2-3, with D unclear. The V gene's germline CDR1 is SGHNT and CDR2 YYREEE (reference sequence). The germline V and J ends were trimmed by 4 bases and 6 bases, with 9 bases remaining between them. The CDR3 runs to 12 residues. The CDR3 sequence is CASSLFPDTQYF. The CDR3 DNA reads TGTGCCAGCAGCCTATTTCCGGATACGCAGTATTTT. The entire variable domain, with the rest obtained from reference TRBV5-4 and TRBJ2-3, is as follows: ETGVTQSPTHLIKTRGQQVTLRCSSQSGHNTVSWYQQALGQGPQFIFQYYREEENGRGNFPPRFSGLQFPNYSSELNVNALELDDSALYLCASSLFPDTQYFGPGTRLTVL.

In its sample, this clone was seen once. This sequence joins TRBV7-9 and TRBJ2-7, with 8 positions matching TRBD2. Trimming took 4 bases from V and 3 from J; bases not matched to a gene: 5. Germline loops: CDR1 SEHNR, CDR2 FQNEAQ (reference sequence). The CDR3 sequence is 14 residues long. In DNA form, the CDR3 reads TGTGCCAGCAGCTCAAAGGGACTAGGCTACGAGCAGTACTTC. As protein: CASSSKGLGYEQYF.